This entry features one T cell receptor beta chain sequence. This clone's antigen is unknown. One base away there is no much larger clone; base qualities are not given. The source of the sample is a study of blood T cells in healthy people across ages (dated by TCRdb to the mid-2010s). Background on the whole study: In model experiments, template switching captured roughly one uniquely barcoded TCR beta cDNA molecule for every two T cells. The study measured age-related changes in TCR beta repertoire diversity using deep sequencing normalized with unique cDNA molecular identifiers. Donors of different ages were randomly distributed across sequencing lanes to avoid experimental bias. The study analyzed two additional independent replicas of 1 million unique cDNA reads from the same blood draw for two donors, one aged 18 to 30 and one aged 80 or older. Four age groups were formed from the donors: young (average about 15 years), middle-aged (roughly 38), aged (around 68) and long-lived (roughly 88).

The investigation overall reported the following: Estimates of total diversity from one million sequenced T cells were regarded as lower bounds and underestimates. There was a strong correlation between observed TCR beta diversity and the percentage of naive T cells measured by flow cytometry. Because profiling used bulk unsorted PBMCs, naive and antigen-experienced compartments could not be compared conclusively. Because the CMV infection status of the donors was unknown, age-related changes in expanded clonotypes may potentially have been confounded. Observed TCR beta diversity per million T cells fell roughly linearly with age, and a significant reduction was already apparent by age around 36. Compared with the aged group, the long-lived group had more naive CD4+ T cells, fewer expanded clones and increased TCR diversity, suggesting age selection.

The 39 donors, aged about 6 to 95 years, were systemically healthy Caucasian individuals from Russia. Each donor gave roughly 9.5 milliliters of peripheral blood, collected into EDTA-treated Vacutainer tubes. Ficoll-Paque density-gradient centrifugation was used to isolate PBMCs, with at least 6 million obtained per sample. Trizol reagent was used to extract total RNA from PBMCs, with at least 6 micrograms per sample. For every donor, an aliquot of PBMCs went through flow cytometry to measure the percentages of naive CD45RAhigh/CD27high T cells. Library preparation was by 5' RACE. The sample was run on an Illumina HiSeq 2500. A second PCR of roughly 7 to 12 cycles was performed with a sample-barcoded 5' primer and a J-beta primer mix. Each TCR beta cDNA molecule received a unique molecular identifier from a template-switch 5' adaptor carrying 12 random nucleotides. At least 2.5 million CDR3-containing paired-end reads were obtained from each sample. First-strand cDNA was synthesized from all RNA with the Mint cDNA synthesis kit, primed by a TRBC-specific oligonucleotide. After uracil-DNA glycosylase treatment, a first 18-cycle PCR used universal primers M1SS and BC2_uni_R on all cDNA. Under the source paper's analysis protocol: Normalization of each sample was performed by random selection of 1 million high-quality reads, each carrying a distinct molecular identifier. Instead of being binned into consensus sequences, reads with shared molecular identifiers were discarded. MiTCR, set to a Q25 quality threshold and the strictest error-elimination algorithm, was used for CDR3 identification, clonotype clustering and error correction. A nonparametric unseen species model using Euler transformation provided a lower-bound estimate of total TCR beta diversity. Clones were called with MiXCR by TCRdb after fastp trimmed the public reads at Q25, and only in-frame beta chains were retained. Merged by CDR3 protein, the rows form single entries marked with the most common genes and DNA. These V and J calls are TCRdb output, not the study's own analysis. The sample table contains roughly 860,000 distinct CDR3 sequences; only one count was recorded for around 62% of them. The ten largest clones add up to roughly a quarter of the sample.

This receptor was obtained from a man aged 25 to 45 in good health. Sequenced sample: blood.

For the CDR3, the sequence is CATSRTMSRMDEQYF. The bases read TGTGCCACCAGCAGAACAATGTCGCGGATGGACGAGCAGTACTTC. In this chain, TRBV15 is recombined with TRBJ2-7; no D gene can be assigned with confidence. V is reduced by 2 bases and J by 5 bases, leaving a spacing of 16 bases between them. The CDR3, from cysteine to phenylalanine, totals 15 residues. Only CDR3 DNA remains: 45 bases, in frame from the first base. The CDR1 and CDR2 encoded by the germline V gene (reference sequence) are LNHNV and YYDKDF. The entire variable domain, with the stretches around the CDR3 drawn from the reference TRBV15 and TRBJ2-7 proteins, is DAMVIQNPRYQVTQFGKPVTLSCSQTLNHNVMYWYQQKSSQAPKLLFHYYDKDFNNEADTPDNFQSRRPNTSFCFLDIRSPGLGDTAMYLCATSRTMSRMDEQYFGPGTRLTVT.